This T cell receptor beta chain emerged from a study of T cell responses to AZD1222 COVID-19 vaccine. This clone showed up just a few times. The V end was cut by 8 bases, the J end by 4 bases, with 15 bases between. The germline V gene encodes CDR1 SGHTA and CDR2 FQGNSA. The CDR3 totals 14 residues. TCRdb's table, derived via immunoSEQ multiplex PCR, lists solely in-frame clones and lacks some. Of roughly 97,000 clones in the sample, around 88% were seen once. This chain uses TRBV7-2 with TRBJ2-1; maybe TRBD1 (5 bases). The origin of this receptor is an adult in good health. The sample was peripheral blood, taken on day 0 of AZD1222 vaccination. CDR3 sequence reads: CASGQNTGYNEQFF. The CDR3 DNA follows: TGTGCCAGCGGTCAAAACACAGGTTACAATGAGCAGTTCTTC.